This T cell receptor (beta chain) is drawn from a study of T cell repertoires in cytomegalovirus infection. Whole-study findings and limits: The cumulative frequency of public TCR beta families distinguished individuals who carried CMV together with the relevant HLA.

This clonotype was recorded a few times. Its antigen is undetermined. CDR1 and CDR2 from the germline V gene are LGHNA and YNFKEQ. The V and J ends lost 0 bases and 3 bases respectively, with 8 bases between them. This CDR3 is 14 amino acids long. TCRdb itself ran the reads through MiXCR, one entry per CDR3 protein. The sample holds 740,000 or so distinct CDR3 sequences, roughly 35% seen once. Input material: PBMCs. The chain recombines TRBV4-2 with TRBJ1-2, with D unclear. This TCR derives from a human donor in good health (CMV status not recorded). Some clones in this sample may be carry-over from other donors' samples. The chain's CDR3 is CASSQEEGDYGYTF. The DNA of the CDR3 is TGTGCCAGCAGCCAAGAAGAAGGCGACTATGGCTACACCTTC.